These T cell receptor beta chains were read from a single sample in a study of shared clonotypes between healthy human individuals. Produced via immunoSEQ multiplex PCR; TCRdb's table is partial and in-frame only. The data show hundreds of thousands of clones, just over 90% seen once. The sequencing sample was made of naive CD8+ T cells sorted from blood. The receptors derive from a young man in good health. Both conserved end residues are part of each CDR3. D genes are given only for firm matches. Clone size is not always given. Where it is, it says once, few, many or a class for expanded clones.

J	size	V	D	DNA	CDR3
TRBJ1-1	once	TRBV27	NA	TGTGCCAGCAGTTCCAGGAACACTGAAGCTTTCTTT	CASSSRNTEAFF
TRBJ2-3	NA	TRBV9	TRBD2	TGTGCCAGCAGCGTAGATGGCGGGAGAGCAGATACGCAGTATTTT	CASSVDGGRADTQYF
TRBJ2-7	NA	TRBV5-6	NA	TGTGCCAGCAGCTTGTCGGGACGAAACTCCTACGAGCAGTACTTC	CASSLSGRNSYEQYF
TRBJ2-1	NA	TRBV7-6	NA	TGTGCCAGCAGCTTAGTCGCGGGGACCAGATCCTACAATGAGCAGTTCTTC	CASSLVAGTRSYNEQFF
TRBJ2-2	NA	TRBV6-6	NA	TGTGCCAGCAGCCCGACACGCGGGGAGCTGTTTTTT	CASSPTRGELFF
TRBJ2-1	NA	TRBV19	TRBD1	TGTGCCAGTAGTCTAGGACAGGGGTGGTACAATGAGCAGTTCTTC	CASSLGQGWYNEQFF
TRBJ2-7	NA	TRBV2	TRBD2	TGTGCCAGCGCCACCGGGACTAGCGGGAGGAAAATCTCCTACGAGCAGTACTTC	CASATGTSGRKISYEQYF
TRBJ2-5	NA	TRBV9	TRBD2	TGTGCCAGCAGCGCGGGAGGGCAGGAGACCCAGTACTTC	CASSAGGQETQYF
TRBJ2-1	NA	TRBV28	TRBD2	TGTGCCAGCAGTTGGTCTAGCGGGTTTTACAATGAGCAGTTCTTC	CASSWSSGFYNEQFF
TRBJ1-4	NA	TRBV7-9	NA	TGTGCCAGCAGCTTGAGTGATTCAGGGGTTGGTGAAAAACTGTTTTTT	CASSLSDSGVGEKLFF
TRBJ2-1	NA	TRBV9	TRBD2	TGTGCCAGCAGCGGCCTTAGCGGGAGCTCCTACAATGAGCAGTTCTTC	CASSGLSGSSYNEQFF
TRBJ2-3	NA	TRBV4-2	TRBD2	TGTGCCAGCAGCCAAGATGGGGGGGGAGATACGCAGTATTTT	CASSQDGGGDTQYF
TRBJ2-2	NA	TRBV4-2	TRBD2	TGTGCCAGCAGCCCCATAGGACAGACTAGCGGGAGGGCCCTTGTGGAGCTGTTTTTT	CASSPIGQTSGRALVELFF
TRBJ2-7	once	TRBV27	TRBD1	TGTGCCAGCAGTTTCACCCTCCCACAGGGGACCCACTACGAGCAGTACTTC	CASSFTLPQGTHYEQYF
TRBJ2-7	few	TRBV5-4	NA	TGTGCCAGCAGCCTCGGAGGGATTACCTACGAGCAGTACTTC	CASSLGGITYEQYF
TRBJ1-2	NA	TRBV6-9	TRBD1	TGTGCCAGCAGTTGGGACAGGGGTCTTGAAATCCCTCATGACTATGGCTACACCTTC	CASSWDRGLEIPHDYGYTF
TRBJ2-7	NA	TRBV27	TRBD2	TGTGCCAGCAGTCCGTGGACTAGTGATACCGAGCAGTACTTC	CASSPWTSDTEQYF
TRBJ2-7	NA	TRBV6-6	NA	TGTGCCAGCAGCCACAGGAGCTACGAGCAGTACTTC	CASSHRSYEQYF
TRBJ2-6	NA	TRBV27	TRBD1	TGTGCCAGCAGTTTGCACAGGGGTTCTGGGGCCAACGTCCTGACTTTC	CASSLHRGSGANVLTF
TRBJ2-7	NA	TRBV16	NA	TGTGCCAGCAGCCCTAATAACGAGCAGTACTTC	CASSPNNEQYF
TRBJ2-2	once	TRBV10-2	TRBD2	TGCGCCAGCAGTTCCGGACTAGCGGGGAACACCGGGGAGCTGTTTTTT	CASSSGLAGNTGELFF
TRBJ2-1	NA	TRBV7-9	NA	TGCGCCAGCAGCTTTCTCAATGAGCAGTTCTTC	CASSFLNEQFF
TRBJ2-3	NA	TRBV27	NA	TGTGCCAGCAGTTTTCTAGGGAACCCATTCACAGATACGCAGTATTTT	CASSFLGNPFTDTQYF
TRBJ1-5	NA	TRBV27	NA	TGTGCCAGCAGTTACCTGGGGGGGGAGCGGCCCCAGCATTTT	CASSYLGGERPQHF
TRBJ2-1	NA	TRBV6-1	TRBD2	TGTGCCAGCAGTGAACAAACTAGCGGGAGTCCCTACAATGAGCAGTTCTTC	CASSEQTSGSPYNEQFF
TRBJ2-2	NA	TRBV7-9	NA	TGTGCCAGCAGCGACCGGACAGCGAACACCGGGGAGCTGTTTTTT	CASSDRTANTGELFF
TRBJ2-3	medium-sized	TRBV5-4	NA	TGTGCCAGCAGCTTAGGAGCGGTACTTAGCACAGATACGCAGTATTTT	CASSLGAVLSTDTQYF
TRBJ2-7	NA	TRBV4-3	TRBD1	TGCGCCAGCAGTGCCGGGACAGGGGGCTTCTACGAGCAGTACTTC	CASSAGTGGFYEQYF
TRBJ2-7	NA	TRBV27	TRBD2	TGTGCCAGCGTCCCCACCGGGACTAGCGGGAGTTACGAGCAGTACTTC	CASVPTGTSGSYEQYF
TRBJ2-7	NA	TRBV5-5	TRBD2	TGTGCCAGCAGCTTGTTCCGGGAGGCATACGAGCAGTACTTC	CASSLFREAYEQYF
TRBJ1-1	NA	TRBV7-9	NA	TGTGCCAGCAGCTTTTCCGGACGGGACACTGAAGCTTTCTTT	CASSFSGRDTEAFF
TRBJ2-7	NA	TRBV6-1	NA	TGTGCCAGCAGTAACTGGGACGGCTATTACGAGCAGTACTTC	CASSNWDGYYEQYF
TRBJ2-1	NA	TRBV12-5	NA	TGTGCTAGTGGTTTGGTACAAGACAGGCCGCTGTTCTTC	CASGLVQDRPLFF
TRBJ2-3	NA	TRBV9	TRBD2	TGTGCCAGCAGCCCACGCGGGGGGGCCAACATGTACACAGATACGCAGTATTTT	CASSPRGGANMYTDTQYF
TRBJ2-4	NA	TRBV7-9	TRBD1	TGTGCCAGCAGCTACCCGACAGGGGTCGAAGCCAAAAACATTCAGTACTTC	CASSYPTGVEAKNIQYF
TRBJ2-1	NA	TRBV6-5	TRBD2	TGTGCCAGCAGTAAACTAGCGGGAGCGACTGAGCAGTTCTTC	CASSKLAGATEQFF
TRBJ2-7	few	TRBV15	TRBD1	TGTGCCACCAGCATTTCAGACAGGGCCCACGAGCAGTACTTC	CATSISDRAHEQYF
TRBJ2-7	NA	TRBV4-1	NA	TGCGCCAGCAGCCCTACACAGGGGAGCGGGAACGAGCAGTACTTC	CASSPTQGSGNEQYF
TRBJ1-2	NA	TRBV29-1	NA	TGCAGCGCTACAGGGAGGTATGGCTACACCTTC	CSATGRYGYTF
TRBJ2-2	NA	TRBV6-6	NA	TGTGCCAGCAGTACCCGTGTATGGGACCCAACCGGGGAGCTGTTTTTT	CASSTRVWDPTGELFF
TRBJ2-2	once	TRBV7-9	NA	TGTGCCAGCAGCTTACGGGCCCGAGGGGAGCTGTTTTTT	CASSLRARGELFF
TRBJ2-3	NA	TRBV28	TRBD2	TGTGCCAGCAGTTTTGGGCCTAGCGGGGGGACAGATACGCAGTATTTT	CASSFGPSGGTDTQYF
TRBJ2-1	NA	TRBV11-2	NA	TGTGCCAGCAGCTTAGGGGCGCAAGAGCAGTTCTTC	CASSLGAQEQFF
TRBJ1-2	NA	TRBV6-1	NA	TGTGCCAGCAGTGAATTCCAACTGAACTATGGCTACACCTTC	CASSEFQLNYGYTF
TRBJ2-7	NA	TRBV7-9	TRBD2	TGTGCCAGCAGCCAGCCCGGACTAGACGACGAGCAGTACTTC	CASSQPGLDDEQYF
TRBJ2-1	NA	TRBV29-1	NA	TGCAGCGTTGATACCCTAGCTGCCTACAATGAGCAGTTCTTC	CSVDTLAAYNEQFF
TRBJ2-7	NA	TRBV9	NA	TGTGCCAGCAGCGCCGATGGGGGGAACCTCTACGAGCAGTACTTC	CASSADGGNLYEQYF
TRBJ2-5	NA	TRBV7-6	NA	TGTGCCAGCAGCCCATCTGGGCGGCTAGAGACCCAGTACTTC	CASSPSGRLETQYF
TRBJ2-7	NA	TRBV10-2	NA	TGCGCCAGCAGTGAGTCGACCTACGAGCAGTACTTC	CASSESTYEQYF
TRBJ2-5	NA	TRBV7-9	NA	TGTGCCAGCAGCACCCAGAAATCGGGTAGGGAGACCCAGTACTTC	CASSTQKSGRETQYF
TRBJ1-5	NA	TRBV6-5	TRBD1	TGTGCCAGCAGTTACACAGGGGGGGGAGGTCAGCCCCAGCATTTT	CASSYTGGGGQPQHF
TRBJ2-7	NA	TRBV7-6	TRBD1	TGTGCCAGCAGCTTCGGACAGGGAGACGAGCAGTACTTC	CASSFGQGDEQYF
TRBJ2-2	NA	TRBV18	NA	TGTGCCAGCTCACCTCCGAACACCGGGGAGCTGTTTTTT	CASSPPNTGELFF